A single sample is the source of the 5 T cell receptor beta chains below, sequenced in a study of a mutant IDH1 vaccine in newly diagnosed glioma. The time point here: baseline, week 1 (first vaccination visit). The sample's treatment: pre-vaccination baseline after standard-of-care therapy. Assay: immunoSEQ multiplex PCR; the TCRdb copy retains only in-frame clones and omits some. The sample consists of around 82,000 clones, over 75% of them appearing once. The sequenced sample was PBMCs, obtained from a glioma patient treated with radiotherapy, temozolomide or both. Receptors originate from a man aged 35 to 55 with glioma. Some clones in this sample may be carry-over from other donors' samples.

The gene calls are TRBV2 and TRBJ2-7; 9 bases are shared with TRBD1. The germline CDR1 and CDR2 sequences are SNHLY and FYNNEI. With 7 bases clipped from V and 2 bases from J, the junction kept 3 bases outside the gene matches. The CDR3 spans 13 residues. The CDR3: CASTGQGAYEQYF. The CDR3 DNA reads as TGTGCCAGCACGGGACAGGGTGCCTACGAGCAGTACTTC.

V is TRBV5-1 and J is TRBJ1-4; tentatively, D is TRBD1 (5 bases). The DNA end lines up better with TRBJ2-2; the J call may be wrong. Looked up from germline, CDR1 is SGHRS and CDR2 is YFSETQ. This CDR3 has 12 amino acids. The CDR3 region has the DNA TGCGCCAGCAGCTTAAAGGACAGGGAGCTGTTTTTT. Translating it yields CASSLKDRELFF.

This CDR3 reads CASSSTDNYGYTF. In DNA, the CDR3 is TGTGCCAGCAGTTCCACAGATAACTATGGCTACACCTTC. The rearrangement joins TRBV27 to TRBJ1-2; D remains ambiguous. CDR3 size: 13 residues. V was trimmed by 4 bases and J by 1 base, leaving 7 bases between them. Germline V gene lookup returns CDR1 MNHEY and CDR2 SMNVEV (reference sequence).

This chain links TRBV29-1 with TRBJ2-1; D possibly corresponds to TRBD1 (6 bases). The CDR3 contains 12 residues. The V end lost 4 bases, the J end lost 7 bases, and 11 bases lay between the germline ends. The germline CDR1 and CDR2 sequences are SQVTM and ANQGSEA. The CDR3 spells CSVVERGNEQFF. The CDR3 DNA is TGCAGCGTTGTCGAGAGGGGGAATGAGCAGTTCTTC.

V and J are TRBV6-6 and TRBJ2-7; 7 bases match TRBD2. Germline V gives CDR1 MNHNY, CDR2 SVGAGI (reference sequence). After removal of 6 bases from V and 3 bases from J, the junction contained 8 bases not matched to a gene. This CDR3 contains 14 residues. CDR3 loop: CASSFGGGGYEQYF. The CDR3 bases are TGTGCCAGCAGCTTTGGCGGGGGAGGCTACGAGCAGTACTTC.